Sequencing of this TCR beta chain was carried out in a study of blood T cell repertoires in COVID-19. Study at large: Italy, Spain and the United States were the sources of the convalescent and acute COVID-19 samples. Nucleic acid was either cDNA or gDNA, and it came from T cells, B-cell-depleted T cells, or PBMCs.

Under the authors' procedure: For nucleated cells, counts were estimated from reference gene primer amplification. The method was immunoSEQ multiplex PCR; TCRdb's version includes in-frame clones alone and lacks a portion of them. Clonal size and the V and J genes are those of that table, whereas D and trimming came from the DNA. The table shows over 150,000 clones, with about 88% occurring only once. V was cut by 3 bases and J by 5 bases, with 18 bases left in between. This CDR3 has 15 amino acids. Germline V lookup: CDR1 SGHKS, CDR2 YYEKEE (reference sequence). Sample: peripheral blood. J is TRBJ2-7 and V is TRBV5-5; D perhaps matches TRBD2 (6 bases). The clonotype originates from a man aged 55 to 70 with COVID-19, enrolled during active disease. CDR3 DNA: TGTGCCAGCAGCTGGGACTTGTACAATCTAAACGAGCAGTACTTC. As protein: CASSWDLYNLNEQYF.